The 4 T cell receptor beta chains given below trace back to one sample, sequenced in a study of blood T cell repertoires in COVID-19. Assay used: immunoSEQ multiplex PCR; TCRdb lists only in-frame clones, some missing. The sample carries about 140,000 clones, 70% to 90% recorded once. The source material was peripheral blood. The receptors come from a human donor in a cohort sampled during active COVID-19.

As DNA, the CDR3 is TGCGCCAGCAGCCCCGGGTACAATGAGCAGTTCTTC. Residues: CASSPGYNEQFF. This rearrangement joins TRBV4-3 to TRBJ2-1; D call uncertain. V was clipped by 4 bases and J by 4 bases, with 5 bases between them. Germline assignment: CDR1 LGHNA and CDR2 YSLEER. The CDR3 length is 12 residues.

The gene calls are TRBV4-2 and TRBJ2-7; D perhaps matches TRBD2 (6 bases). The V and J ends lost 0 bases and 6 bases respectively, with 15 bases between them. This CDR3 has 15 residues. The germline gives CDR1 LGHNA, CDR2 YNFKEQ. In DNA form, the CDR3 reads TGTGCCAGCAGCCAAGAATCTAGGGACTCACGCGAGCAGTACTTC. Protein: CASSQESRDSREQYF.

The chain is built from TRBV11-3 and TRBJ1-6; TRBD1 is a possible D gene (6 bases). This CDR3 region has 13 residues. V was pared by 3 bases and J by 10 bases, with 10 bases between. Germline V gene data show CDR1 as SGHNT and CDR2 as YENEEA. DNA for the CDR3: TGTGCCAGCAGCTTGCAGGGGAACTCACCCCTCCACTTT. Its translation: CASSLQGNSPLHF.

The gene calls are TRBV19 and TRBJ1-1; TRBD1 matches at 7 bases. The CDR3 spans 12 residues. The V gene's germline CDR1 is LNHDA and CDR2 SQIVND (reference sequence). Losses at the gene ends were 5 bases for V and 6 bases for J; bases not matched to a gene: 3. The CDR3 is CASSPGTAEAFF. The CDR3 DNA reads TGTGCCAGTAGTCCCGGGACAGCTGAAGCTTTCTTT.